This T cell receptor beta chain was found in a study of blood T cell repertoires in COVID-19. Study details: Samples of COVID-19 (acute and convalescent) were obtained from the United States, Italy and Spain.

Living in roughly 23 US areas, the participants were between roughly 18 and 90 years of age. How the authors handled the data: Cell counts per sample came from amplifying reference gene primers. Measured with immunoSEQ multiplex PCR; TCRdb has only the in-frame clones, and not every one. V and J calls and clone size follow that table, whereas D and trimming were derived from the DNA. Of almost 400,000 clones listed, roughly 88% are singletons. Sequences were obtained from PBMCs or T cells enriched from blood (not recorded which). The source of this sequence is a young woman with acute COVID-19.

The CDR3 region has the DNA TGTGCCAGCAGCGTCGGGGGGGCCGGAGATACGCAGTATTTT. It specifies CASSVGGAGDTQYF. This chain joins TRBV9 and TRBJ2-3; 8 bases are a match to TRBD2. Per the germline V gene, CDR1 is SGDLS and CDR2 is YYNGEE. This CDR3 spans 14 amino acids. Germline trimming cut 2 bases from V and 5 bases from J; bases unmatched to any gene: 4.